Each of the 4 T cell receptor beta chains below was sequenced from the same sample in a study of cytomegalovirus exposure and HLA in healthy donors. Primers for the PCR totalled 60 Vbeta and 13 Jbeta. The repertoire was sequenced with immunoSEQ multiplex PCR; TCRdb's copy has only in-frame clones and lacks some. The table records tens of thousands of clones, 78% of them present only once. The specimen was PBMCs. The receptors were sampled from a woman in her forties in good health and CMV-seropositive.

The chain couples TRBV15 to TRBJ2-6; unclear D gene. The V and J ends lost 0 bases and 3 bases respectively, with 6 bases between them. The germline V gene encodes CDR1 LNHNV and CDR2 YYDKDF (reference sequence). The CDR3 sequence is 15 residues long. The DNA of the CDR3 is TGTGCCACCAGCAGAGATAGAAGTGGGGCCAACGTCCTGACTTTC. It is translated as CATSRDRSGANVLTF.

A few counts support this clone. The J gene is TRBJ1-1, the V gene TRBV29-1; no firm D call. The CDR3 spans 15 residues. Germline CDR1 reads SQVTM; CDR2 reads ANQGSEA. Trimming pared 3 bases from V and 2 bases from J, leaving 16 bases between. In nucleotides, the CDR3 is TGCAGCGTTGACCAGGCTCTCCGCGAAAACACTGAAGCTTTCTTT. It codes for CSVDQALRENTEAFF.

This clone was picked up a small number of times. The V and J genes are TRBV5-6 and TRBJ1-1, with TRBD1 matching 9 bases. CDR1 and CDR2 from the germline V gene are SGHDT and YYEEEE. V gave up 4 bases and J gave up 5 bases; unmatched junction bases: 6. The CDR3 contains 14 residues. CDR3 protein: CASSGDRGFTEAFF. The CDR3 DNA follows: TGTGCCAGCAGCGGAGACAGGGGGTTTACTGAAGCTTTCTTT. The entire variable domain, with the rest obtained from reference TRBV5-6 and TRBJ1-1, is as follows: DAGVTQSPTHLIKTRGQQVTLRCSPKSGHDTVSWYQQALGQGPQFIFQYYEEEERQRGNFPDRFSGHQFPNYSSELNVNALLLGDSALYLCASSGDRGFTEAFFGQGTRLTVV.

The V gene is TRBV25-1, the J gene TRBJ1-5; the D gene is possibly TRBD1 (6 bases). Germline values: CDR1 MGHDK, CDR2 SYGVNS. CDR3 length: 17 residues. V lost 1 base, J lost 4 bases, and 17 bases lay in between. CDR3 coding DNA: TGTGCCAGCAGTGAATCCTCCGACAGGCCTATAAATCAGCCCCAGCATTTT. Amino acid sequence: CASSESSDRPINQPQHF.